This T cell receptor (beta chain) was identified in a study of shared clonotypes between healthy human individuals. General study results and limits: Generation of non-shared clonotypes was less probable than generation of clonotypes shared by all four donors.

Roughly 33,000 T cell genomes, or roughly 200 ng DNA, went into the sorted-subset replicate PCRs. Profiled with immunoSEQ multiplex PCR; TCRdb holds only in-frame clones, not every one. The sample contains some 87,000 clones, around 68% of which appear only once. CDR1 is SEHNR and CDR2 is FQNEAQ in the germline V gene (reference sequence). V lost 0 bases and J lost 0, with 6 bases in between. This CDR3 region has 14 residues. Points on this clone: Its target is unknown.

Input material: memory CD8+ T cells sorted from blood. Subset indicated: CD45RO+ cells pooled with CCR7-negative TemRA cells. J is TRBJ2-7 and V is TRBV7-9; no definite D call. This clonotype was obtained from a man aged 25 to 45 in good health. The CDR3 nucleotides read TGTGCCAGCAGCTTAGCTGGCAACTCCTACGAGCAGTACTTC. Translating gives CASSLAGNSYEQYF.